The source of this TCR beta chain is a study of blood T cells in healthy people across ages. V lost 6 bases, J lost 0 bases, and 12 bases lay in between. There are 13 residues in the CDR3. CDR1 is SQVTM and CDR2 is ANQGSEA in the germline V gene. The table lists this clonotype with a few counts. Primed by a sample-barcoded 5' primer and a J-beta primer mix, a second PCR proceeded for 7 to 11 cycles. MiXCR, applied by TCRdb to the 5' RACE reads, yields one record per CDR3 protein. There are about 720,000 distinct CDR3 sequences in the sample; approximately 25% occur only once, and more than 3% lies in the top ten. This sample also belongs to another study, concerning T cells of mothers and their children.

The V gene is TRBV29-1, the J gene TRBJ2-7; D is unclear. Source material: blood. This clonotype was obtained from a boy aged 5 to 17 in good health. The DNA for the CDR3 is TGCAGCGTCGGACGGACCAGCTCCTACGAGCAGTACTTC. This translates into CSVGRTSSYEQYF.